This is a list of T cell receptor beta chains from one sample in a study of cytomegalovirus exposure and HLA in healthy donors. Repertoires were generated with immunoSEQ multiplex PCR, while TCRdb's copy carries only in-frame clones and drops some. The sample includes a few hundred thousand clones, 75% to 85% of them seen just once. Sequencing input: PBMCs. These receptors came from a girl aged 10 to 17 in good health and CMV-seronegative. The CDR3 runs from the conserved cysteine through the conserved F or W. The D gene is left open where the match is weak. A clone size is listed for some rows: how often the clone was seen (once, few, many), or a class if it is expanded.

size	D	V	J	CDR3	DNA
NA	NA	TRBV28	TRBJ2-3	CASSLLDTQYF	TGTGCCAGCAGTTTACTAGATACGCAGTATTTT
NA	NA	TRBV18	TRBJ1-1	CASSPGPSNSFNTEAFF	TGTGCCAGCTCACCAGGGCCCTCCAACTCCTTCAACACTGAAGCTTTCTTT
NA	NA	TRBV2	TRBJ2-6	CASSESGSGANVLTF	TGTGCCAGCAGTGAAAGCGGCTCTGGGGCCAACGTCCTGACTTTC
NA	NA	TRBV4-1	TRBJ2-1	CASSQSRDLYNEQFF	TGCGCCAGCAGCCAATCACGCGATCTCTACAATGAGCAGTTCTTC
once	NA	TRBV7-2	TRBJ1-2	CASSPLRVIYGYTF	TGTGCCAGCAGCCCCCTTCGGGTAATTTATGGCTACACCTTC
NA	TRBD1	TRBV5-1	TRBJ2-7	CASSGGTGGLEQYF	TGCGCCAGCAGCGGGGGGACAGGGGGCCTCGAGCAGTACTTC
few	NA	TRBV7-9	TRBJ1-5	CASSPSGSGNQPQHF	TGTGCCAGCAGCCCATCCGGGTCAGGCAATCAGCCCCAGCATTTT
once	NA	TRBV28	TRBJ1-5	CASSLRLATQHF	TGTGCCAGCAGTTTACGTTTAGCTACTCAGCATTTT
few	TRBD1	TRBV4-1	TRBJ1-4	CASSRGSGTGDEKLFF	TGCGCCAGCAGCCGAGGCTCCGGGACAGGAGATGAAAAACTGTTTTTT
NA	NA	TRBV5-1	TRBJ1-4	CASSLGGRTNEKLFF	TGCGCCAGCAGCTTGGGAGGCAGAACTAATGAAAAACTGTTTTTT
NA	TRBD2	TRBV18	TRBJ2-7	CASSPSIGGGSYEQYF	TGTGCCAGCTCACCGTCAATAGGCGGGGGCTCCTACGAGCAGTACTTC
few	TRBD2	TRBV2	TRBJ2-7	CASRDLTSGGEKQYF	TGTGCCAGCAGGGACCTCACTAGCGGGGGCGAAAAGCAGTACTTC
once	NA	TRBV7-2	TRBJ1-1	CASSLRGTTEAFF	TGTGCCAGCAGCTTACGCGGGACCACTGAAGCTTTCTTT
NA	NA	TRBV5-1	TRBJ1-1	CASSLSTGNTEAFF	TGCGCCAGCAGCTTAAGTACAGGGAACACTGAAGCTTTCTTT
once	TRBD1	TRBV28	TRBJ1-2	CASSFAGGDYGYTF	TGTGCCAGCAGTTTTGCAGGGGGTGACTATGGCTACACCTTC
NA	NA	TRBV27	TRBJ2-1	CASSLSSGDTYNEQFF	TGTGCCAGCAGTTTATCGAGCGGGGACACCTACAATGAGCAGTTCTTC
NA	NA	TRBV6-6	TRBJ1-1	CANGAGANTEAFF	TGTGCCAACGGGGCAGGGGCCAACACTGAAGCTTTCTTT
NA	NA	TRBV13	TRBJ1-4	CASSLSPVKGDEKLFF	TGTGCCAGCAGCTTAAGTCCGGTAAAAGGGGATGAAAAACTGTTTTTT
NA	TRBD2	TRBV4-1	TRBJ2-1	CASSQGLAGAIYNEQFF	TGCGCCAGCAGCCAAGGGTTAGCGGGGGCGATATACAATGAGCAGTTCTTC
NA	TRBD1	TRBV7-2	TRBJ2-3	CASSRGTGVTDTQYF	TGTGCCAGCAGCCGAGGGACAGGGGTGACAGATACGCAGTATTTT
once	NA	TRBV14	TRBJ2-5	CASSGPPRYGETQYF	TGTGCCAGCAGTGGCCCCCCCCGGTACGGGGAGACCCAGTACTTC
NA	TRBD2	TRBV6-5	TRBJ2-1	CATGFSGGAGEQFF	TGTGCCACCGGATTTAGCGGGGGGGCAGGTGAGCAGTTCTTC
NA	TRBD2	TRBV7-2	TRBJ2-5	CASSSGGGTQETQYF	TGTGCCAGCAGCTCGGGCGGGGGAACCCAAGAGACCCAGTACTTC
NA	NA	TRBV6-5	TRBJ1-1	CASTKLDRNTEAFF	TGTGCCAGCACCAAACTGGACAGGAACACTGAAGCTTTCTTT
NA	NA	TRBV10-2	TRBJ2-5	CASSELDTITQETQYF	TGCGCCAGCAGTGAATTGGACACTATAACCCAAGAGACCCAGTACTTC
NA	NA	TRBV5-4	TRBJ2-3	CASSMAFLHRVGATDTQYF	TGTGCCAGCAGCATGGCGTTTCTTCACAGGGTTGGGGCCACAGATACGCAGTATTTT
NA	NA	TRBV10-3	TRBJ1-1	CAISLTGNTEAFF	TGTGCCATCAGCCTTACAGGGAACACTGAAGCTTTCTTT
once	TRBD2	TRBV5-1	TRBJ2-7	CASRKSSGEQYF	TGCGCCAGCAGGAAATCTAGCGGCGAGCAGTACTTC
NA	TRBD1	TRBV15	TRBJ1-1	CATSSRDRMNTEAFF	TGTGCCACCAGCAGTCGGGACAGAATGAACACTGAAGCTTTCTTT
NA	NA	TRBV5-1	TRBJ2-5	CASSPHPTRLETQYF	TGCGCCAGCAGCCCCCATCCCACAAGATTAGAGACCCAGTACTTC
NA	TRBD1	TRBV4-1	TRBJ2-7	CASSQRQGPYEQYF	TGCGCCAGCAGCCAAAGACAGGGCCCCTACGAGCAGTACTTC
NA	TRBD2	TRBV5-1	TRBJ2-1	CASSLGTTSGRNEQFF	TGCGCCAGCAGCTTGGGCACGACTAGCGGGAGGAATGAGCAGTTCTTC
NA	TRBD1	TRBV6-5	TRBJ1-2	CASSSTKTGNYGYTF	TGTGCCAGCAGTTCAACTAAGACAGGGAACTATGGCTACACCTTC
NA	NA	TRBV27	TRBJ2-7	CASSLYDRPYEQYF	TGTGCCAGCAGTTTGTATGACAGGCCCTACGAGCAGTACTTC
NA	NA	TRBV19	TRBJ1-2	CASSIDLAGNYYGYTF	TGTGCCAGTAGTATAGATCTGGCCGGGAACTATTATGGCTACACCTTC
few	NA	TRBV6-6	TRBJ2-7	CASTNSYEQYF	TGTGCCAGCACCAACTCCTACGAGCAGTACTTC
NA	NA	TRBV19	TRBJ2-1	CASSRKGYNEQFF	TGTGCCAGTAGTCGGAAGGGGTACAATGAGCAGTTCTTC
NA	TRBD2	TRBV6-1	TRBJ2-1	CASSEQRDNEQFF	TGTGCCAGCAGTGAACAGCGGGATAATGAGCAGTTCTTC
NA	NA	TRBV28	TRBJ1-6	CASDPTTAGSPLHF	TGTGCCAGCGACCCGACCACAGCGGGGTCACCCCTCCACTTT
NA	NA	TRBV6-4	TRBJ1-6	CASSVQGTNSPLHF	TGTGCCAGCAGCGTACAGGGAACCAATTCACCCCTCCACTTT
NA	NA	TRBV6-6	TRBJ2-1	CASNLQGVEQFF	TGTGCCAGCAATCTACAGGGTGTGGAGCAGTTCTTC
NA	NA	TRBV28	TRBJ2-2	CASSAPEGELFF	TGTGCCAGCAGTGCCCCCGAGGGGGAGCTGTTTTTT
NA	NA	TRBV2	TRBJ1-1	CASRTGLNTEAFF	TGTGCCAGCAGGACTGGGTTGAACACTGAAGCTTTCTTT
few	NA	TRBV6-5	TRBJ1-1	CASSYVRGGTEAFF	TGTGCCAGCAGTTACGTCCGGGGGGGCACTGAAGCTTTCTTT
once	TRBD1	TRBV7-8	TRBJ2-7	CASSLGFGGQPYEQYF	TGTGCCAGCAGCTTAGGGTTTGGGGGACAGCCCTACGAGCAGTACTTC
once	TRBD1	TRBV15	TRBJ2-5	CATSRARDRWQETQYF	TGTGCCACCAGCAGAGCAAGGGACAGGTGGCAGGAGACCCAGTACTTC
NA	NA	TRBV6-1	TRBJ2-5	CASRTTFGETQYF	TGTGCCAGCAGGACCACGTTCGGGGAGACCCAGTACTTC
NA	NA	TRBV13	TRBJ2-5	CASSLVSGAAETQYF	TGTGCCAGCAGCTTAGTTAGCGGTGCCGCCGAGACCCAGTACTTC
NA	TRBD1	TRBV28	TRBJ1-2	CASSLGGQGGGGYTF	TGTGCCAGCAGTTTGGGTGGACAGGGGGGCGGGGGCTACACCTTC
NA	NA	TRBV9	TRBJ1-3	CASSPTSAYSGNTIYF	TGTGCCAGCAGCCCTACTTCAGCGTACTCTGGAAACACCATATATTTT
NA	NA	TRBV28	TRBJ1-5	CASSFGFQPQHF	TGTGCCAGCAGTTTCGGGTTCCAGCCCCAGCATTTT
NA	NA	TRBV30	TRBJ1-1	CAWSVNTLNTEAFF	TGTGCCTGGAGTGTAAACACGTTGAACACTGAAGCTTTCTTT
few	NA	TRBV4-1	TRBJ2-2	CASSQGVWRRGSNTGELFF	TGCGCCAGCAGCCAAGGAGTCTGGCGTAGGGGTAGCAACACCGGGGAGCTGTTTTTT
NA	NA	TRBV6-5	TRBJ2-7	CASSYDRKFYEQYF	TGTGCCAGCAGTTACGACAGGAAGTTTTACGAGCAGTACTTC
NA	NA	TRBV11-2	TRBJ1-1	CASSHGWVAYEDEAFF	TGTGCCAGCAGCCACGGGTGGGTAGCCTACGAAGATGAAGCTTTCTTT
NA	NA	TRBV28	TRBJ2-1	CASTPGRGRSYNEQFF	TGTGCCAGCACCCCTGGGCGGGGCCGGTCCTACAATGAGCAGTTCTTC
NA	TRBD1	TRBV18	TRBJ2-7	CASRSGTGGREQYF	TGTGCCAGCAGATCCGGGACAGGGGGACGGGAGCAGTACTTC
NA	NA	TRBV28	TRBJ1-5	CASSLISGVPNQPQHF	TGTGCCAGCAGCCTAATATCCGGGGTGCCGAATCAGCCCCAGCATTTT